The 13 T cell receptor beta chains presented below share a single source sample, sequenced in a study of blood T cells in healthy people across ages. A J-beta primer mix and a sample-barcoded 5' primer were used in a second PCR of roughly 6 to 12 cycles. TCRdb reanalysed the 5' RACE reads using MiXCR and keeps one entry per CDR3 protein. The profile shows about 1.6 million distinct CDR3 sequences, roughly 30% of them singletons. The sample comprised blood. Receptors were obtained from a woman under 40 in good health.

The V gene is TRBV12-3 or TRBV12-4, the J gene TRBJ2-1; 8 bases are shared with TRBD1. V trimming: 8 bases; J trimming: 5 bases; junction bases outside the gene matches: 8. The CDR3 runs to 14 residues. As DNA, the CDR3 is TGTGCCAGCCTCCGGGCAGGGGGCAACAATGAGCAGTTCTTC. It codes for CASLRAGGNNEQFF.

V usage is TRBV3-1 and J usage is TRBJ1-1; D gene unclear. Germline V gives CDR1 LGHDT, CDR2 YNNKEL (reference sequence). V was trimmed by 0 bases and J by 5 bases, leaving 10 bases between them. The CDR3 contains 14 residues. The CDR3 protein is CASSQDSVVTEAFF. The CDR3 DNA reads TGTGCCAGCAGCCAAGATTCGGTGGTAACTGAAGCTTTCTTT.

This clonotype has ten or more counts. The chain is built from TRBV10-1 and TRBJ2-5; no reliable D call. Trimming cost V 6 bases and J 5 bases, with 4 bases left between them. CDR1 and CDR2 (germline): WNHNN, SYGVQD (reference sequence). The CDR3 covers 10 residues. CDR3 nucleotides: TGCGCCAGCAGCCCCGAGACCCAGTACTTC. It codes for CASSPETQYF.

The chain is built from TRBV20-1 and TRBJ2-1; possibly TRBD2 for D (5 bases). Germline loops: CDR1 DFQATT, CDR2 SNEGSKA (reference sequence). CDR3 length: 15 residues. The germline V and J ends were trimmed by 5 bases and 4 bases, with 18 bases remaining between them. CDR3 in amino acids: CSALKRLNRYNEQFF. DNA of the CDR3: TGCAGTGCTCTAAAAAGACTAAACCGTTACAATGAGCAGTTCTTC.

Only a few counts were recorded for this clonotype. The V gene is TRBV2, the J gene TRBJ2-3, with a possible D match to TRBD2 (5 bases). The CDR3 length is 14 residues. Trimming removed 6 bases from V and 1 base from J, with 11 bases in between. Germline V gives CDR1 SNHLY, CDR2 FYNNEI. The CDR3 region has the DNA TGTGCCAGCAGAGTTAGCGTAGGCACAGATACGCAGTATTTT. It codes for CASRVSVGTDTQYF. Supplemented by reference TRBV2 and TRBJ2-3, the full variable domain reads EPEVTQTPSHQVTQMGQEVILRCVPISNHLYFYWYRQILGQKVEFLVSFYNNEISEKSEIFDDQFSVERPDGSNFTLKIRSTKLEDSAMYFCASRVSVGTDTQYFGPGTRLTVL.

This clonotype was seen a handful of times. Written as DNA, the CDR3 is TGTGCCAGCAGTACCACGGGACAGGGGGCCGGCACTGAAGCTTTCTTT. Residues: CASSTTGQGAGTEAFF. The chain uses TRBV12-3 or TRBV12-4 and TRBJ1-1; 12 nucleotides align to TRBD1. V was clipped by 5 bases and J by 4 bases; unmatched bases: 8. This CDR3 has 16 amino acids.

In its sample, this clonotype was seen a few times. The gene calls are TRBV9 and TRBJ2-1, with a tentative D call TRBD2 (6 bases). V was clipped by 2 bases and J by 4 bases, with 10 bases between them. CDR1 and CDR2 (germline): SGDLS, YYNGEE. The CDR3 loop spans 14 amino acids. The CDR3 nucleotides read TGTGCCAGCAGCGTGGAGGGAAGTTACAATGAGCAGTTCTTC. This codes for CASSVEGSYNEQFF.

This clonotype was seen more than once but under ten times. The chain has TRBV7-2 and TRBJ2-7, with 12 nucleotides matching TRBD2. V shed 6 bases, J shed 7 bases, and the junction held 7 bases outside the gene matches. The CDR3 spans 14 residues. CDR1 is SGHTA, CDR2 FQGNSA, per germline. The CDR3: CASSPTSGSREQYF. In DNA, the CDR3 is TGTGCCAGCAGTCCGACTAGCGGGAGCAGGGAGCAGTACTTC.

This rearrangement joins TRBV20-1 to TRBJ2-1; D gene uncertain. The V gene's germline CDR1 is DFQATT and CDR2 SNEGSKA (reference sequence). The CDR3 covers 13 residues. Trimming took 6 bases from V and 0 from J, leaving 9 bases between them. DNA of the CDR3: TGCAGTGCCAGGCCCTTCTCCTACAATGAGCAGTTCTTC. Translated, it gives CSARPFSYNEQFF.

This clonotype has just a few counts. The J gene is TRBJ2-5, the V gene TRBV18; a weak D match, TRBD2 (6 bases). V lost 3 bases and J 2 bases, leaving 10 bases between the germline ends. CDR3 size: 14 residues. Germline V lookup: CDR1 KGHSH, CDR2 LQKENI. The CDR3, as DNA: TGTGCCAGCTCACCGCGCCGGGAGCAAGAGACCCAGTACTTC. Translated: CASSPRREQETQYF.

This clonotype has ten or more counts. This chain links TRBV7-3 with TRBJ2-5; D ambiguous. Germline V CDR1 and CDR2: SGHTA, FQGTGA. The CDR3 is 13 amino acids. Trimming stripped 5 bases from V and 3 bases from J, with 10 bases between. The CDR3 loop is CASSRIVKETQYF. In DNA form, the CDR3 reads TGTGCCAGCAGCCGTATAGTAAAAGAGACCCAGTACTTC.

The chain uses TRBV10-3 and TRBJ2-7; TRBD2 agrees at 10 bases. The germline V gene has CDR1 ENHRY and CDR2 SYGVKD. The CDR3 is 14 residues long. V was clipped by 6 bases and J by 5 bases; unmatched bases: 7. CDR3 loop: CAIRGTSGIHEQYF. CDR3 nucleotides: TGTGCCATCAGGGGCACTAGCGGGATCCACGAGCAGTACTTC.

The gene calls are TRBV12-3 or TRBV12-4 and TRBJ2-1, with a tentative D call TRBD1 (5 bases). With the DNA end fitting TRBJ2-7 better, the J assignment may be wrong. The CDR3 covers 15 residues. The CDR3 region is CASSNRQTLYNEQYF. The CDR3 nucleotides are TGTGCCAGCAGCAATCGACAGACCCTCTACAATGAGCAGTACTTC.